These 8 T cell receptor beta chains share one sample of origin, sequenced in a study of blood T cell repertoires in COVID-19. TCRdb's table, derived via immunoSEQ multiplex PCR, lists solely in-frame clones and lacks some. The sample holds about 69,000 clones, approximately 75% seen once. The specimen sequenced was peripheral blood. Receptors originate from a human donor in a cohort sampled during active COVID-19.

The V gene is TRBV10-3, the J gene TRBJ2-1, with 11 bases that match TRBD2. The J segment lost 6 bases and the V segment lost 3 bases, leaving 4 bases of the junction unmatched. Germline V gene data show CDR1 as ENHRY and CDR2 as SYGVKD. The length of the CDR3 is 15 residues. The CDR3 nucleotides read TGTGCCATCAGTGAATCTAGCGGGAGGATCAATGAGCAGTTCTTC. Translation gives CAISESSGRINEQFF.

This rearrangement joins TRBV25-1 to TRBJ1-5; 7 positions agree with TRBD1. Germline CDR1 MGHDK, CDR2 SYGVNS. V dropped 5 bases and J dropped 10; count of bases not matched to a gene: 14. The CDR3 loop spans 15 amino acids. In nucleotides, the CDR3 is TGTGCCAGCAGTAGATCCGGGACAGCGGGTTCTCCCCAGCATTTT. Translated: CASSRSGTAGSPQHF. Full variable domain (missing parts from reference TRBV25-1 and TRBJ1-5): EADIYQTPRYLVIGTGKKITLECSQTMGHDKMYWYQQDPGMELHLIHYSYGVNSTEKGDLSSESTVSRIRTEHFPLTLESARPSHTSQYLCASSRSGTAGSPQHFGDGTRLSIL.

This clone was observed once. The chain joins TRBV19 to TRBJ2-3; perhaps TRBD1 as D (5 bases). The CDR3 consists of 17 residues. Germline CDR1 LNHDA, CDR2 SQIVND (reference sequence). V lost 3 bases and J 1 base, leaving 17 bases between the germline ends. CDR3 region: CASSIRRADVGTDTQYF. CDR3 DNA sequence: TGTGCCAGTAGTATCCGCAGGGCGGACGTGGGCACAGATACGCAGTATTTT.

The chain carries TRBV29-1 and TRBJ2-2; 11 positions agree with TRBD1. The V gene's germline CDR1 is SQVTM and CDR2 ANQGSEA. This CDR3 has 14 amino acids. After removal of 6 bases from V and 6 bases from J, the junction contained 6 bases not matched to a gene. The CDR3 nucleotides are TGCAGCGTCCCGGGACAGGGGGTGTCCGGGGAGCTGTTTTTT. It codes for CSVPGQGVSGELFF.

This clone was counted a few times. J is TRBJ1-5 and V is TRBV6-5; D uncertain. The CDR3 consists of 13 residues. CDR1 and CDR2 (germline): MNHEY, SVGAGI. Deletions cut 8 bases from V and 5 bases from J, with 13 bases between. CDR3 sequence reads: CASAKRGYQPQHF. CDR3 bases: TGTGCCAGCGCTAAACGGGGATATCAGCCCCAGCATTTT.

This sequence joins TRBV6-5 and TRBJ1-3; no clear D gene. With 7 bases removed from V and 0 bases from J, the gap between germline ends came to 13 bases. This CDR3 is built from 15 residues. Germline assignment: CDR1 MNHEY and CDR2 SVGAGI. The DNA for the CDR3 is TGTGCCAGCACCCCGGGAACCCACTCTGGAAACACCATATATTTT. Its translation is CASTPGTHSGNTIYF.

This clone occurred a few times. V is TRBV9 and J is TRBJ1-3, with D unresolved. The CDR3 runs to 15 residues. The V and J ends lost 7 bases and 0 bases respectively, with 14 bases between them. Per the germline V gene, CDR1 is SGDLS and CDR2 is YYNGEE. CDR3 amino acids: CASETETNSGNTIYF. Written as DNA, the CDR3 is TGTGCCAGCGAAACAGAGACAAACTCTGGAAACACCATATATTTT.

CDR3 region: CASKVSGNNEQFF. The CDR3 bases are TGTGCCAGTAAGGTTAGCGGGAACAATGAGCAGTTCTTC. The chain links TRBV19 to TRBJ2-1; 8 positions match TRBD2. V shed 7 bases and J 5 bases; nucleotides not matched to a gene: 4. CDR1 LNHDA and CDR2 SQIVND come from the germline V gene (reference sequence). The CDR3 totals 13 residues.